The rows below give T cell receptor beta chains drawn from one sample of a study of blood T cells in healthy people across ages. A single record per CDR3 protein comes from TCRdb applying MiXCR to the 5' RACE reads. The sample lists roughly 930,000 distinct CDR3 sequences, 48% occurring once. Sequenced material: blood. Every receptor here comes from a man between 25 and 39 years old in good health. Each CDR3 is given with its conserved first and last residue. A D gene is named only where the DNA matches it firmly. Only some rows state a clone size, as once, few, many or a class for expanded clones.

D	size	V	J	DNA	CDR3
TRBD1	few	TRBV29-1	TRBJ2-7	TGCAGCGTTGATGGGACAGGGGGCGAGCAGTACTTC	CSVDGTGGEQYF
-	-	TRBV7-2	TRBJ2-3	TGTGCCAGCAGCTTAGTCGGGACTCCCACAGATACGCAGTATTTT	CASSLVGTPTDTQYF
-	few	TRBV29-1	TRBJ2-7	TGCAGCGTTGGGAGGGGGTACGAGCAGTACTTC	CSVGRGYEQYF
-	-	TRBV4-2	TRBJ2-1	TGTGCCAGCAGCCAAGAGGGCGGGCAGGAAAACAATGAGCAGTTCTTC	CASSQEGGQENNEQFF
-	few	TRBV20-1	TRBJ1-2	TGCAGTGCTAGAATAGGGGGAGGGGAAGACTATGGCTACACCTTC	CSARIGGGEDYGYTF
TRBD2	few	TRBV3-1	TRBJ2-3	TGTGCCAGCGGGGGGGGACTAGCGGAGACAGATACGCAGTATTTT	CASGGGLAETDTQYF
-	many	TRBV6-5	TRBJ1-1	TGTGCCAGCAGTTACTCTGGGACGGAGAACACTGAAGCTTTCTTT	CASSYSGTENTEAFF
TRBD2	-	TRBV20-1	TRBJ2-1	TGCAGTGCTAGAGTTCCGCACCCACTAGCGGGAGTTATGGATGAGCAGTTCTTC	CSARVPHPLAGVMDEQFF
TRBD1	-	TRBV2	TRBJ2-1	TGTGCCGGGCTGGGACAGGGGGCCAACAATGAGCAGTTCTTC	CAGLGQGANNEQFF
-	many	TRBV5-1	TRBJ1-6	TGCGCCAGCAGCTTGGAAGTCGCAGGGAATAATTCACCCCTCCACTTT	CASSLEVAGNNSPLHF
TRBD1	few	TRBV7-2	TRBJ1-2	TGTGCCAGCAGCTTCGACAGGGGGAACTATGGCTACACCTTC	CASSFDRGNYGYTF
-	-	TRBV6-6	TRBJ1-2	TGTGCCAGCAGTTATCGGGAGGGGGATGGCTACACCTTC	CASSYREGDGYTF
-	-	TRBV2	TRBJ2-1	TGTGCCAGCACCTTGATAGGGGGGCCTAATTACAATGAGCAGTTCTTC	CASTLIGGPNYNEQFF
-	few	TRBV18	TRBJ2-5	TGTGCCAGCTCACGGAGGAGCGTGGGGCAAGAGACCCAGTACTTC	CASSRRSVGQETQYF
TRBD1	few	TRBV4-2	TRBJ2-4	TGTGCCAGCAGCCAGACAGGGATCCCAGGGCAGTACTTC	CASSQTGIPGQYF
TRBD2	once	TRBV6-4	TRBJ2-3	TGTGCCAGCAGTGACGGGACTAGCGATGGGACAGATACGCAGTATTTT	CASSDGTSDGTDTQYF
-	-	TRBV20-1	TRBJ1-1	TGCAGTGCTTTAGACTCGGATAGAATGAACACTGAAGCTTTCTTT	CSALDSDRMNTEAFF
TRBD2	few	TRBV7-2	TRBJ2-1	TGTGCCAGCAGCTTTCCTAGCGGGGGGGCCTGGGATGAGCAGTTCTTC	CASSFPSGGAWDEQFF